This passage covers 28 T cell receptor beta chains from one sample sequenced in a study of blood T cell repertoires in COVID-19. Profiling relied on immunoSEQ multiplex PCR, and the TCRdb table lists in-frame clones only, not all of them. The sample consists of around 300,000 clones, around 90% of them appearing once. The source material was peripheral blood. The receptors originated from a man younger than 35 with active or convalescent COVID-19.

As for this clone: At the DNA level, this CDR3 is encoded by other sequences in the same sample as well. The rearrangement links TRBV27 to TRBJ1-6; 8 bases line up with TRBD1. The germline V gene encodes CDR1 MNHEY and CDR2 SMNVEV (reference sequence). This CDR3 contains 14 residues. V gave up 2 bases and J gave up 10 bases; unmatched junction bases: 4. For the CDR3, the DNA is TGTGCCAGCAGTTTACGACAGGGGAACTCACCCCTCCACTTT. This sequence encodes CASSLRQGNSPLHF.

This sequence joins TRBV7-8 and TRBJ1-3; D is perhaps TRBD1 (6 bases). CDR1 and CDR2 (germline): SGHVS, FQNEAQ. The CDR3 spans 14 residues. Trimming left V 2 bases short and J 2 bases short, with 7 bases between. DNA for the CDR3: TGTGCCAGCAGCTTATGGGACACTGGAAACACCATATATTTT. This encodes CASSLWDTGNTIYF.

The CDR3 spells CASSLIALSYNEQFF. The DNA of the CDR3 is TGTGCCAGCAGCTTAATAGCGCTATCCTACAATGAGCAGTTCTTC. V is TRBV7-2 and J is TRBJ2-1; possible D gene TRBD2, 5 bases. The V end lost 2 bases, the J end lost 1 base, and 9 bases lay between the germline ends. Germline CDR1 is SGHTA and CDR2 is FQGNSA. The CDR3 has 15 residues.

This sequence joins TRBV4-3 and TRBJ1-2; possibly TRBD1 for D (6 bases). V lost 3 bases and J lost 1, with 12 bases in between. Germline CDR1 and CDR2: LGHNA and YSLEER. The CDR3 runs to 15 residues. DNA of the CDR3: TGCGCCAGCAGCCATGACAGGCACTTTAACTATGGCTACACCTTC. Amino acid sequence: CASSHDRHFNYGYTF.

This chain joins TRBV10-3 and TRBJ1-1; D not resolved. V lost 3 bases and J lost 3, with 11 bases in between. CDR3 length: 14 amino acids. The V gene's germline CDR1 is ENHRY and CDR2 SYGVKD. The CDR3, as DNA: TGTGCCATCAGTGAAGATTACAGTCACACTGAAGCTTTCTTT. Its translation: CAISEDYSHTEAFF.

This chain links TRBV11-2 with TRBJ2-1, with 7 nucleotides matching TRBD2. V dropped 3 bases and J dropped 1; count of bases not matched to a gene: 15. CDR1 SGHAT and CDR2 FQNNGV come from the germline V gene. CDR3 length: 19 residues. As DNA, the CDR3 is TGTGCCAGCAGCTTCCAGCTCGGACTAGACACAGGATCCTACAATGAGCAGTTCTTC. Translating it yields CASSFQLGLDTGSYNEQFF.

The chain uses TRBV10-2 and TRBJ2-7; no clear D gene. Germline V CDR1 and CDR2: WSHSY, SAAADI. V gave up 2 bases and J gave up 5 bases, with 13 bases separating them. The CDR3 consists of 14 residues. The DNA of the CDR3 is TGCGCCAGCAGTGAGGTACGAGTTATCGACGAGCAGTACTTC. This translates into CASSEVRVIDEQYF.

The chain carries TRBV7-9 and TRBJ2-2; 9 bases line up with TRBD1. Germline CDR1 SEHNR, CDR2 FQNEAQ (reference sequence). This CDR3 is 14 amino acids long. Trimming removed 9 bases from V and 4 bases from J; junction bases left unmatched: 6. As DNA, the CDR3 is TGTGCCAGTGAACAGGGGGCGGCCACCGGGGAGCTGTTTTTT. Its protein is CASEQGAATGELFF.

The CDR3, as DNA: TGCGCCGTTCTGTACGGAGAGACCCAGTACTTC. Translated, it gives CAVLYGETQYF. The rearrangement joins TRBV20-1 to TRBJ2-5; D uncertain. CDR1 is DFQATT and CDR2 is SNEGSKA in the germline V gene (reference sequence). This CDR3 is built from 11 residues.

This clone was found once. The chain is built from TRBV6-6 and TRBJ1-1; D unresolved. Germline V gene lookup returns CDR1 MNHNY and CDR2 SVGAGI (reference sequence). This CDR3 has 12 amino acids. With 5 bases removed from V and 4 bases from J, the gap between germline ends came to 8 bases. The CDR3 here is CASSKRATEAFF. In DNA form, the CDR3 reads TGTGCCAGCAGTAAGAGGGCCACTGAAGCTTTCTTT.

This clone was counted a single time. The V gene is TRBV11-3, the J gene TRBJ2-1, with D possibly matching TRBD1 (6 bases). Germline V gene sequence: CDR1 SGHNT, CDR2 YENEEA. Trimming took 6 bases from V and 2 from J, leaving 14 bases between them. CDR3 length equals 15 residues. The CDR3 loop reads CASSQGRGTYNEQFF. Here the CDR3 DNA reads TGTGCCAGCAGTCAAGGCAGGGGAACCTACAATGAGCAGTTCTTC.

CDR3 loop: CASSLDSGGNEQFF. The CDR3 DNA reads TGCGCCAGCAGCTTGGACAGCGGGGGGAATGAGCAGTTCTTC. The rearrangement links TRBV5-1 to TRBJ2-1, with 9 bases aligning to TRBD2. V lost 0 bases, J lost 7 bases, and 2 bases stayed unmatched. Germline values: CDR1 SGHRS, CDR2 YFSETQ. CDR3 length equals 14 residues.

The J gene is TRBJ2-5, the V gene TRBV3-1 (or the pseudogene TRBV3-2), with a weak D call TRBD2 (5 bases). Germline-derived CDR1 and CDR2 are LGHDT and YNNKEL (reference sequence). The CDR3 totals 15 residues. V dropped 0 bases and J dropped 5 bases, with 13 bases sitting between them. The CDR3: CASSQEGSGRETQYF. CDR3 bases: TGTGCCAGCAGCCAAGAAGGGAGCGGCAGGGAGACCCAGTACTTC.

This clone appeared once. J is TRBJ2-7 and V is TRBV19; 7 bases are a match to TRBD1. The V and J ends lost 4 bases and 3 bases, in that order; junction bases with no gene match: 3. The CDR3 spans 13 residues. In germline, CDR1 is LNHDA, CDR2 SQIVND (reference sequence). The CDR3 protein is CASSNGQDYEQYF. The CDR3 DNA reads TGTGCCAGTAGTAACGGACAGGACTACGAGCAGTACTTC. The full variable domain, completed using reference TRBV19 and TRBJ2-7, is DGGITQSPKYLFRKEGQNVTLSCEQNLNHDAMYWYRQDPGQGLRLIYYSQIVNDFQKGDIAEGYSVSREKKESFPLTVTSAQKNPTAFYLCASSNGQDYEQYFGPGTRLTVT.

The rearrangement links TRBV6-5 to TRBJ1-5; possibly TRBD1 for D (6 bases). Germline V lookup: CDR1 MNHEY, CDR2 SVGAGI. V was pared by 8 bases and J by 5 bases, with 16 bases between. This CDR3 has 14 residues. The CDR3 region has the DNA TGTGCCAGCCGACCGACAGGAGAATATCAGCCCCAGCATTTT. Amino acid sequence: CASRPTGEYQPQHF.

J is TRBJ2-7 and V is TRBV27; 9 bases are a match to TRBD1. The length of the CDR3 is 16 residues. J lost 2 bases, V lost 5 bases, and 10 bases had no gene match. Per germline, CDR1 MNHEY and CDR2 SMNVEV (reference sequence). The DNA for the CDR3 is TGTGCCAGCAGTGCGACCCCCGGGACAGGGACCTACGAGCAGTACTTC. Its protein is CASSATPGTGTYEQYF.

As to this clone: This sample includes further DNA sequences coding for the same CDR3. The chain carries TRBV15 and TRBJ2-7; 7 nucleotides match TRBD1. Germline CDR1 reads LNHNV; CDR2 reads YYDKDF (reference sequence). V was clipped by 1 base and J by 0 bases; unmatched bases: 3. CDR3 length: 15 residues. The CDR3 loop reads CATSRGRDSSYEQYF. CDR3 in DNA: TGTGCCACCAGCAGAGGCCGGGACAGCTCCTACGAGCAGTACTTC.

As regards this clone: In the same sample, other DNA sequences code for this CDR3. V usage is TRBV5-1 and J usage is TRBJ1-1, with D hard to call. CDR3 size: 14 residues. Germline CDR1 reads SGHRS; CDR2 reads YFSETQ. The V gene lost 1 base and the J gene lost 0 bases, with 7 bases spanning the gap. The CDR3 spells CASSLSGMNTEAFF. CDR3 in DNA: TGCGCCAGCAGCTTGTCCGGTATGAACACTGAAGCTTTCTTT.

The CDR3 loop is CASTLDRQGVVGYTF. The CDR3 coding sequence is TGTGCCAGTACCCTGGACCGACAGGGCGTTGTTGGCTACACCTTC. The chain couples TRBV19 to TRBJ1-2; TRBD1 matches at 7 bases. Unmatched junction bases numbered 15, after V lost 7 bases and J lost 7 bases. Germline assignment: CDR1 LNHDA and CDR2 SQIVND (reference sequence). CDR3 length equals 15 residues. Using reference TRBV19 and TRBJ1-2 for the parts outside the CDR3, the full variable domain is DGGITQSPKYLFRKEGQNVTLSCEQNLNHDAMYWYRQDPGQGLRLIYYSQIVNDFQKGDIAEGYSVSREKKESFPLTVTSAQKNPTAFYLCASTLDRQGVVGYTFGSGTRLTVV.

The genes are TRBV15 and TRBJ1-1, with 10 positions matching TRBD1. Germline CDR1 and CDR2: LNHNV and YYDKDF (reference sequence). This CDR3 contains 13 residues. V lost 8 bases and J lost 11; bases outside the gene matches: 11. The CDR3 protein is CATRRQGAVTAFF. The CDR3 DNA reads as TGTGCCACCCGGAGACAGGGGGCAGTGACGGCTTTCTTT.

The J gene is TRBJ2-2, the V gene TRBV5-1; TRBD1 might be the D (7 bases). V gave up 3 bases and J gave up 0 bases, with 12 bases separating them. Germline V gene lookup returns CDR1 SGHRS and CDR2 YFSETQ. The CDR3 spans 16 residues. The chain's CDR3 is CASSSGDRANTGELFF. The CDR3 DNA reads as TGCGCCAGCAGCTCGGGGGACAGAGCGAACACCGGGGAGCTGTTTTTT.

The V gene is TRBV3-1 (or the pseudogene TRBV3-2), the J gene TRBJ1-2, with D possibly TRBD1 on 6 matching bases. The CDR3 covers 15 residues. The V gene's germline CDR1 is LGHDT and CDR2 YNNKEL (reference sequence). V lost 1 base and J 4 bases, leaving 13 bases between the germline ends. CDR3 region: CASSQGLGAIYGYTF. CDR3 nucleotides: TGTGCCAGCAGCCAAGGACTGGGGGCGATCTATGGCTACACCTTC.

The genes are TRBV6-5 and TRBJ1-3, with 7 bases lining up with TRBD1. The germline V gene has CDR1 MNHEY and CDR2 SVGAGI. V was pared by 2 bases and J by 8 bases, with 6 bases of the junction left unmatched. The CDR3 is made up of 14 amino acids. The CDR3 nucleotides read TGTGCCAGCAGTTACGACAGGGCGTCGGACACCATATATTTT. Its translation: CASSYDRASDTIYF.

The CDR3, as DNA: TGTGCCAGCAGCCAAGATTGGCGGGGTAGCACAGATACGCAGTATTTT. It specifies CASSQDWRGSTDTQYF. The chain has TRBV3-1 (or the pseudogene TRBV3-2) and TRBJ2-3; D is perhaps TRBD2 (6 bases). The CDR3 length is 16 residues. V was shortened by 0 bases and J by 0 bases, with 10 bases between the two germline ends. Germline assignment: CDR1 LGHDT and CDR2 YNNKEL (reference sequence).

CDR3 residues: CASSPGLAGAGEQYF. DNA for the CDR3: TGTGCCAGCTCACCGGGACTAGCGGGAGCCGGAGAGCAGTACTTC. J is TRBJ2-7 and V is TRBV18, with 14 bases aligning to TRBD2. Germline values: CDR1 KGHSH, CDR2 LQKENI. CDR3 length: 15 residues. The V and J ends lost 3 bases and 7 bases, in that order; junction bases with no gene match: 5.

This clone appeared a single time. The V call is TRBV7-2, the J call TRBJ1-3; D is ambiguous. Germline loops: CDR1 SGHTA, CDR2 FQGNSA. The CDR3 is 17 residues long. V was cut by 1 base and J by 4 bases, with 17 bases left in between. The CDR3, as DNA: TGTGCCAGCAGCTTAGTCCCACCGGGGAGTCCGGGAAACACCATATATTTT. Its translation is CASSLVPPGSPGNTIYF.

The chain uses TRBV5-4 and TRBJ2-7; D is perhaps TRBD2 (6 bases). Per germline, CDR1 SGHNT and CDR2 YYREEE (reference sequence). This CDR3 region has 14 residues. The germline V and J ends were trimmed by 3 bases and 1 base, with 11 bases remaining between them. The CDR3 loop reads CASSSRDSSYEQYF. The CDR3 DNA reads as TGTGCCAGCAGCTCCCGGGACTCTTCCTACGAGCAGTACTTC.

V is TRBV6-5 and J is TRBJ2-7; 11 bases agree with TRBD2. This CDR3 has 15 amino acids. V lost 5 bases, J lost 4 bases, and 7 bases stayed unmatched. Germline loops: CDR1 MNHEY, CDR2 SVGAGI. The CDR3 region has the DNA TGTGCCAGCAGTCACTTAGCGGGGGGGCCTTACGAGCAGTACTTC. The encoded protein is CASSHLAGGPYEQYF.